This T cell receptor (beta chain) came from a study of blood T cell repertoires in COVID-19. The overall study: Sites across the United States, Italy and Spain contributed samples from acute and convalescent COVID-19. T cells, B-cell-depleted T cells, or PBMCs supplied cDNA or gDNA.

TCRdb keeps only in-frame clones here, not all; method: immunoSEQ multiplex PCR. The sample lists fewer than 250,000 clones, around four fifths seen once, with approximately 1.9% in the top ten. Germline lookup yields CDR1 SGHAT and CDR2 FQNNGV. J gave up 5 bases and V 5 bases, and 6 bases lay outside the gene matches. The CDR3 totals 14 residues. This TCR came from a woman of 80 years or more with acute or convalescent COVID-19. The sequenced sample consisted of peripheral blood. V is TRBV11-2 and J is TRBJ2-4, with 7 bases fitting TRBD1. The CDR3 sequence is CASSITGVENIQYF. CDR3 coding DNA: TGTGCCAGCAGCATAACAGGGGTGGAAAACATTCAGTACTTC.